This T cell receptor beta chain was documented in a study of spatial heterogeneity in lung cancer. Whole-study context: Some 72 TRACERx patients with early, untreated non-small cell lung cancer donated samples. Follow-up PBMC specimens underwent sequencing when available; their median timing was around 2 years after resection.

Time point of the sample: blood at routine non-recurrence follow-up after resection. Only a few counts were recorded for this clonotype. The CDR3 sequence is 13 residues long. The V gene lost 8 bases and the J gene lost 0 bases, with 11 bases spanning the gap. The germline V gene encodes CDR1 SQVTM and CDR2 ANQGSEA. Each CDR3 protein is one row after TCRdb ran MiXCR on the 5' RACE reads. The data contain about 70,000 distinct CDR3 sequences, around 8.9% of them singletons. This chain links TRBV29-1 with TRBJ1-3, with D maybe TRBD1 (6 bases). This specimen consisted of PBMCs, obtained at follow-up. The receptor's source is a female donor with early-stage non-small cell lung cancer. CDR3 region: CSYGQSSGNTIYF. For the CDR3, the DNA is TGCAGCTACGGACAGAGCTCTGGAAACACCATATATTTT.